This T cell receptor (beta chain) originates from a study of blood T cell repertoires in COVID-19. The assay was immunoSEQ multiplex PCR, and TCRdb's table has in-frame clones only and misses some. The table has roughly 300,000 clones, approximately 84% seen once. V gave up 1 base and J gave up 4 bases; unmatched junction bases: 9. The germline CDR1 and CDR2 sequences are LGHDT and YNNKEL (reference sequence). The CDR3 loop spans 16 amino acids. The receptor comes from a woman aged 18-29 years who had recovered from COVID-19. The gene calls are TRBV3-1 (or the pseudogene TRBV3-2) and TRBJ2-5; 7 positions agree with TRBD2. The source material was PBMCs or T cells enriched from blood (not recorded which). The DNA for the CDR3 is TGTGCCAGCAGCCAAGGGGGGGGAAGGGGACTAGAGACCCAGTACTTC. This encodes CASSQGGGRGLETQYF.